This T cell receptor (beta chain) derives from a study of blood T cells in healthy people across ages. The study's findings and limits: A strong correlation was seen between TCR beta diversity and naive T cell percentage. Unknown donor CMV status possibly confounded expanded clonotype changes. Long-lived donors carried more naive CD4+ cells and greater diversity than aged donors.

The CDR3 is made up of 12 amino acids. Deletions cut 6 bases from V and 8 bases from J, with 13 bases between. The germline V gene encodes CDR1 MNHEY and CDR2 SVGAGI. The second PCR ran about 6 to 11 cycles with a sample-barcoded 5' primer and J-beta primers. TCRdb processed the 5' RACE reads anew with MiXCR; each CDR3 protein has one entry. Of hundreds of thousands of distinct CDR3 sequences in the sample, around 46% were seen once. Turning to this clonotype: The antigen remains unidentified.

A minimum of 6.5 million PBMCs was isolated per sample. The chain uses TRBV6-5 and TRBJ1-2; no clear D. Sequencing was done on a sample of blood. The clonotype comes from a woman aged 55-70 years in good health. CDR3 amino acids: CASSPGPRGYTF. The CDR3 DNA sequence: TGTGCCAGCAGCCCTGGACCTCGGGGCTACACCTTC.